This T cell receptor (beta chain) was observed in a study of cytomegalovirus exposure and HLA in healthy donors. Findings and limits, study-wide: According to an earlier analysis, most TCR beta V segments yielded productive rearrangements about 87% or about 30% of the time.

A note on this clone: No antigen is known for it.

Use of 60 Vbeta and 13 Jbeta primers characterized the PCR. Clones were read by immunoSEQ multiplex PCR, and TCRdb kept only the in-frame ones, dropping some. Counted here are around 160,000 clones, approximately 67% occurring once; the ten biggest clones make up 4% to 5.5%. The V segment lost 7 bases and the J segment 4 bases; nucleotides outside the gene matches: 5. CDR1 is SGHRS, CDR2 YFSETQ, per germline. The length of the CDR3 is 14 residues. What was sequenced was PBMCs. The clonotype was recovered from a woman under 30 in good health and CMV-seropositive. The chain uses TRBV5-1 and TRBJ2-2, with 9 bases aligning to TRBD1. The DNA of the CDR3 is TGCGCCAGCTCCGACAGGGGGAGCACCGGGGAGCTGTTTTTT. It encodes CASSDRGSTGELFF.